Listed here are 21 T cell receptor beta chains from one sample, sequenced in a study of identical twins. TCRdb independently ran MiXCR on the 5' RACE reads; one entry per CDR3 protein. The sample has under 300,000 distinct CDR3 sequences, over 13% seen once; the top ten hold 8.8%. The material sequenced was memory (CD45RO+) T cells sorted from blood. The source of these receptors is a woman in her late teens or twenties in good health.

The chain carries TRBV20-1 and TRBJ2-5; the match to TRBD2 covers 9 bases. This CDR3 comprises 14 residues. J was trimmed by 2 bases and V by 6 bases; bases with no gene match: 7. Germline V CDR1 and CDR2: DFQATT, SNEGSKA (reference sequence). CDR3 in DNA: TGCAGTGCCCCTCGGACTAGCGTACAAGAGACCCAGTACTTC. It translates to CSAPRTSVQETQYF.

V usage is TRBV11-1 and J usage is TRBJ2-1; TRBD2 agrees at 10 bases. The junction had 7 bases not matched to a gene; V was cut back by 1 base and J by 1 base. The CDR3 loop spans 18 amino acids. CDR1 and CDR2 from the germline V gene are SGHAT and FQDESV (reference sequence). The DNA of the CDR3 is TGTGCCAGCAGCTTAGTCCTAGCGGGAGTGGTATCCTACAATGAGCAGTTCTTC. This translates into CASSLVLAGVVSYNEQFF. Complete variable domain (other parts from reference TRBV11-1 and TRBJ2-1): EAEVAQSPRYKITEKSQAVAFWCDPISGHATLYWYRQILGQGPELLVQFQDESVVDDSQLPKDRFSAERLKGVDSTLKIQPAELGDSAMYLCASSLVLAGVVSYNEQFFGPGTRLTVL.

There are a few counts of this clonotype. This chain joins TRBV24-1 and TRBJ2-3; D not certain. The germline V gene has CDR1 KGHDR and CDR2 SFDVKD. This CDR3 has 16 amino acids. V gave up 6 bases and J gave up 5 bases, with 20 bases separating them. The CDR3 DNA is TGTGCCACCAGTAGTGGTAGACCCGCGGTGGGAGATACGCAGTATTTT. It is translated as CATSSGRPAVGDTQYF.

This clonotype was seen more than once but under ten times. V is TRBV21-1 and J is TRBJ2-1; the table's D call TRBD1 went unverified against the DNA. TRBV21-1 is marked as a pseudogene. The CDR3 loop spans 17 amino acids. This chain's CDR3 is CASIQSQGTRNYNEQFF. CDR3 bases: TGTGCCAGCATACAATCGCAGGGGACAAGGAACTACAATGAGCAGTTCTTC.

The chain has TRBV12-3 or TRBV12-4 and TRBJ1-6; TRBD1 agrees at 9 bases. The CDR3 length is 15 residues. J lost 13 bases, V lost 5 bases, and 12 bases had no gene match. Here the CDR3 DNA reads TGTGCCAGCAGTGCCCGGACAGGGGCTCCTTCCCCCCTCCACTTT. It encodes CASSARTGAPSPLHF.

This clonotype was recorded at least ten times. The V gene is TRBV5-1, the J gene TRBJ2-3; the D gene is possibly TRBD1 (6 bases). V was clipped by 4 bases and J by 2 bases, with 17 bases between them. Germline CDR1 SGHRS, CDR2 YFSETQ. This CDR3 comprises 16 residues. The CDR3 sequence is CASSGGWGRTTDTQYF. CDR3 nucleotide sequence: TGCGCCAGCAGCGGCGGTTGGGGGCGAACCACAGATACGCAGTATTTT.

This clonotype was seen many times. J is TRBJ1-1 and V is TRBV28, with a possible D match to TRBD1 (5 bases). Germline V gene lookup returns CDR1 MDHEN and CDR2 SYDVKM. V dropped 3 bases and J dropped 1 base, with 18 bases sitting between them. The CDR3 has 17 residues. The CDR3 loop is CASSFTGHKYRNTEAFF. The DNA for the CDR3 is TGTGCCAGCAGTTTCACCGGACACAAATATCGGAACACTGAAGCTTTCTTT.

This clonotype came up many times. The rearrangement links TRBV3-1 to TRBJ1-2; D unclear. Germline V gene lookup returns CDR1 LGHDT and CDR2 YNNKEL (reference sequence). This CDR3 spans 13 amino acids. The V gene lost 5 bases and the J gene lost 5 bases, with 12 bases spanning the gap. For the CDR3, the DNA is TGTGCCAGCAGCGTTGATTGGGGATATGGCTACACCTTC. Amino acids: CASSVDWGYGYTF.

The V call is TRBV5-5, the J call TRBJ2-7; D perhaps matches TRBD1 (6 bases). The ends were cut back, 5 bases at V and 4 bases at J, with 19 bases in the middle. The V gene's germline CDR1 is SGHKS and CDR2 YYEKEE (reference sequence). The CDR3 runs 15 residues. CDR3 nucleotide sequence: TGTGCCAGCAGTAAGAATCCCGGGCAGGGGTACGAGCAGTACTTC. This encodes CASSKNPGQGYEQYF.

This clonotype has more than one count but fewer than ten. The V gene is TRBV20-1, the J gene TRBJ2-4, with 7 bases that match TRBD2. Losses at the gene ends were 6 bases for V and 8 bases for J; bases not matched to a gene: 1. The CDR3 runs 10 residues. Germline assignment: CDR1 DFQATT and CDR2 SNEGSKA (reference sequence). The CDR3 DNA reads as TGCAGTGCAGGGAGGGACATTCAGTACTTC. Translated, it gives CSAGRDIQYF.

CDR3 bases: TGTGCCAGCAGCCCGATCGGGACTAAGAGTTATGGCTACACCTTC. Protein: CASSPIGTKSYGYTF. The chain has TRBV14 and TRBJ1-2, with a possible D match to TRBD1 (5 bases). Looked up from germline, CDR1 is SGHDN and CDR2 is FVKESK. This CDR3 is 15 amino acids long. The V and J ends lost 4 bases and 5 bases respectively, with 17 bases between them.

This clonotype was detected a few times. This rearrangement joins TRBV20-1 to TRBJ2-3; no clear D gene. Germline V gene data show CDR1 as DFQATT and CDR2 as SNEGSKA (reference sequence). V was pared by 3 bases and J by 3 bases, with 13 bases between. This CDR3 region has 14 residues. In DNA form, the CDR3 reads TGCAGTGCTAGTGCTCCCGACCGAACAGATACGCAGTATTTT. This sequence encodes CSASAPDRTDTQYF.

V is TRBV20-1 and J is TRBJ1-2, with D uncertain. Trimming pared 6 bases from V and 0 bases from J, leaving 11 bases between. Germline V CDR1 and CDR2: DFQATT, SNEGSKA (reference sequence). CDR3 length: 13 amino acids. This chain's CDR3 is CSAPDRANYGYTF. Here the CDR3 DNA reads TGCAGTGCCCCGGATCGAGCTAACTATGGCTACACCTTC.

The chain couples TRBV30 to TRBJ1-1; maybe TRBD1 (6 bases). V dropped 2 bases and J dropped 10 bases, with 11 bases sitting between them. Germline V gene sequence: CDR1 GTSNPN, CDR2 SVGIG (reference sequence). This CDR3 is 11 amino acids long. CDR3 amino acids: CAWSSGAAAFF. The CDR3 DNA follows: TGTGCCTGGAGTTCGGGGGCCGCAGCTTTCTTT.

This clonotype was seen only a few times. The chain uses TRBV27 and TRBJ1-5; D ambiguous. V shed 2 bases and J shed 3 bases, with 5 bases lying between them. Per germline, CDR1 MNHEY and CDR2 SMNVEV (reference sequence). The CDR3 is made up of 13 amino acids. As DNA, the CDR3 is TGTGCCAGCAGTTTAACCTTCAATCAGCCCCAGCATTTT. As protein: CASSLTFNQPQHF.

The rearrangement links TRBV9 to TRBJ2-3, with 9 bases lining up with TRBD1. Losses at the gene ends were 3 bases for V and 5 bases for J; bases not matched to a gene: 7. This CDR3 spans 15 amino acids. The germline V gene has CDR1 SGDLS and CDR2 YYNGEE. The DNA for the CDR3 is TGTGCCAGCAGCGCGACAGGGGGACACGGAGATACGCAGTATTTT. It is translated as CASSATGGHGDTQYF.

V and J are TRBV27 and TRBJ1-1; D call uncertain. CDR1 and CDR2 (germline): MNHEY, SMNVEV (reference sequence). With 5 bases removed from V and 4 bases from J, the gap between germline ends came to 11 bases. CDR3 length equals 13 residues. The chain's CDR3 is CASSGTSGTEAFF. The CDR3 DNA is TGTGCCAGCAGTGGTACTTCGGGCACTGAAGCTTTCTTT.

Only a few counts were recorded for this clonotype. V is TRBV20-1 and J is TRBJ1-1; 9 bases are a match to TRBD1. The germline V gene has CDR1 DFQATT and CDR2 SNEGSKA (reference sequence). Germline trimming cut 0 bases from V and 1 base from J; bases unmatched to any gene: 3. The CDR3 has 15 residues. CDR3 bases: TGCAGTGCTAGAGAAGGGACAGGGAGGAACACTGAAGCTTTCTTT. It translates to CSAREGTGRNTEAFF.

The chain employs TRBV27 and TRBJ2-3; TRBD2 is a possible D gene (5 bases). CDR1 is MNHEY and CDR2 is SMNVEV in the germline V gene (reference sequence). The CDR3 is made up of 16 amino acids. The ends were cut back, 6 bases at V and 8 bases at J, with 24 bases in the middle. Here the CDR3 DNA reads TGTGCCAGCAGCCGCTGGACTGGCGGGCGGCTCAGTACGCAGTATTTT. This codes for CASSRWTGGRLSTQYF.

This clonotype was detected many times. CDR3 sequence (DNA): TGTGCCATCAGGGACAGGGATAGGCAGCCCCAGCATTTT. Its protein product is CAIRDRDRQPQHF. This rearrangement joins TRBV10-3 to TRBJ1-5, with 8 positions matching TRBD1. CDR1 is ENHRY, CDR2 SYGVKD, per germline. J lost 7 bases, V lost 6 bases, and 5 bases had no gene match. The CDR3 runs to 13 residues.

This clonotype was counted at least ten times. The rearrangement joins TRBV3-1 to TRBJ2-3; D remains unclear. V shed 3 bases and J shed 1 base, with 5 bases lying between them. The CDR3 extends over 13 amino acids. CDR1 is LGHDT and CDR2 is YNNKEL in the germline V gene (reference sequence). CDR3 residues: CASSHAGTDTQYF. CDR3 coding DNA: TGTGCCAGCAGCCATGCAGGCACAGATACGCAGTATTTT.